Below are 10 T cell receptor beta chains sequenced from a single sample in a study of PD-L1 blockade in urothelial cancer. TCRdb's table, derived via immunoSEQ multiplex PCR, lists solely in-frame clones and lacks some. The sample comprises 95,000 to 100,000 clones, around 86% of which are singletons, and 2% rests with the top ten. Time point here: pretreatment peripheral blood. The material sequenced was PBMCs, taken around atezolizumab (anti-PD-L1) treatment. All receptors come from a man between 60 and 70 years old with urothelial cancer.

J is TRBJ1-1 and V is TRBV5-4; tentative D call: TRBD1 (5 bases). There are 17 residues in the CDR3. V lost 3 bases, J lost 1 base, and 19 bases lay in between. Germline V gene lookup returns CDR1 SGHNT and CDR2 YYREEE (reference sequence). The CDR3 region is CASSSGGTGLRNTEAFF. The CDR3 nucleotides are TGTGCCAGCAGCTCTGGAGGAACGGGACTCAGGAACACTGAAGCTTTCTTT.

J is TRBJ2-6 and V is TRBV2, with D unclear. This CDR3 comprises 16 residues. With 3 bases removed from V and 0 bases from J, the gap between germline ends came to 9 bases. CDR1 and CDR2 from the germline V gene are SNHLY and FYNNEI. The CDR3 region is CASSEARSSGANVLTF. The DNA for the CDR3 is TGTGCCAGCAGTGAGGCACGGAGCTCTGGGGCCAACGTCCTGACTTTC.

The chain couples TRBV2 to TRBJ1-4; no definite D call. CDR1 and CDR2 (germline): SNHLY, FYNNEI. V lost 0 bases and J 5 bases, leaving 16 bases between the germline ends. This CDR3 spans 17 amino acids. CDR3 coding DNA: TGTGCCAGCAGTGAAGCGCTTCCGAGGGTCGGGAATGAAAAACTGTTTTTT. It codes for CASSEALPRVGNEKLFF.

The gene calls are TRBV11-2 and TRBJ1-5, with 7 bases identical to TRBD1. CDR1 and CDR2 (germline): SGHAT, FQNNGV. There are 14 residues in the CDR3. Trimming cost V 1 base and J 6 bases; bases outside gene matches: 3. CDR3 DNA: TGTGCCAGCAGCTTAGGGACAGGCGGTCAGCCCCAGCATTTT. Residues: CASSLGTGGQPQHF.

This clone has just one count. V and J are TRBV6-1 and TRBJ2-3, with D perhaps matching TRBD1 (7 bases). V was pared by 1 base and J by 6 bases, with 11 bases between. The CDR3 has 14 amino acids. CDR1 and CDR2 from the germline V gene are MNHNS and SASEGT. The CDR3 protein is CASSEVQGRDTQYF. The CDR3 region has the DNA TGTGCCAGCAGTGAAGTACAGGGGAGGGATACGCAGTATTTT.

This chain connects TRBV2 to TRBJ1-4; 7 bases are shared with TRBD1. The junction had 13 bases not matched to a gene; V was cut back by 8 bases and J by 4 bases. The CDR3 spans 16 residues. Germline V CDR1 and CDR2: SNHLY, FYNNEI. CDR3 sequence reads: CASARSGGTVNEKLFF. The CDR3 DNA reads TGTGCCAGCGCCAGATCCGGCGGGACAGTTAATGAAAAACTGTTTTTT.

The rearrangement uses TRBV28 and TRBJ2-7, with unresolved D. CDR3 length equals 14 residues. Germline V gene data show CDR1 as MDHEN and CDR2 as SYDVKM. The V gene lost 1 base and the J gene lost 0 bases, with 7 bases spanning the gap. CDR3 nucleotides: TGTGCCAGCAGTTTATTTACTATCTCCTACGAGCAGTACTTC. Translating gives CASSLFTISYEQYF.

The chain employs TRBV28 and TRBJ2-3; 12 nucleotides match TRBD2. V lost 5 bases and J lost 2; bases outside the gene matches: 5. Germline CDR1 and CDR2: MDHEN and SYDVKM. The CDR3 is 16 residues long. The CDR3 nucleotides read TGTGCCAGCAGTCGCGGGACTAGCGGGTTCACAGATACGCAGTATTTT. Translated, it gives CASSRGTSGFTDTQYF.

This rearrangement joins TRBV7-3 to TRBJ2-1; D might be TRBD2 (6 bases). Trimming pared 1 base from V and 8 bases from J, leaving 15 bases between. Germline V gene data show CDR1 as SGHTA and CDR2 as FQGTGA. This CDR3 has 15 amino acids. As DNA, the CDR3 is TGTGCCAGCAGCTTAAGCGATGGGAGGACCGATGAGCAGTTCTTC. It specifies CASSLSDGRTDEQFF.

This chain connects TRBV5-1 to TRBJ2-2; TRBD1 might be the D (5 bases). V was cut by 3 bases and J by 1 base, with 13 bases left in between. Germline V gives CDR1 SGHRS, CDR2 YFSETQ. CDR3 length equals 16 residues. CDR3 in DNA: TGCGCCAGCAGCTCCCAACCTCAGGGGAACACCGGGGAGCTGTTTTTT. Translation gives CASSSQPQGNTGELFF.